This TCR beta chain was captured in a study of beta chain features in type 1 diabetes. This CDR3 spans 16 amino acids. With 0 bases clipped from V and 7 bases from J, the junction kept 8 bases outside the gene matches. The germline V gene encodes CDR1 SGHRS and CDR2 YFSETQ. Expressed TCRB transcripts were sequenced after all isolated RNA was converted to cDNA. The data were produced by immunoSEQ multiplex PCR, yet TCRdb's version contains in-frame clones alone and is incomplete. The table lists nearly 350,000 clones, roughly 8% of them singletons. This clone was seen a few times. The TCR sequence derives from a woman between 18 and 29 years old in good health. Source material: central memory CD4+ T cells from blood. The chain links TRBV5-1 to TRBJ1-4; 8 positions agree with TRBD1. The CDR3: CASSLGPQGGGEKLFF. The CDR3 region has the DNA TGCGCCAGCAGCTTGGGCCCACAGGGGGGAGGTGAAAAACTGTTTTTT.